This is a list of T cell receptor beta chains from one sample in a study of post-analysis software for immune sequencing data. TCRdb itself ran the PCR reads through MiXCR, one entry per CDR3 protein. The data show 500,000 to 600,000 distinct CDR3 sequences, 44% seen once. The sequenced sample was blood. The source is a girl aged 10-17 years with multiple sclerosis. Both conserved end residues are part of each CDR3. The order of the fields is clone size, D gene, V gene, J gene, CDR3 DNA, CDR3 protein. A D gene is named only where the DNA matches it firmly. Clone sizes are given selectively: once, few, many, or a class where the clone is expanded.

abundance: few
d_gene: .
v_gene: TRBV7-8
j_gene: TRBJ2-1
CDR3nt: TGTGCCAGCCAACCGAACCAGGGGAGCTCCTACAATGAGCAGTTCTTC
CDR3aa: CASQPNQGSSYNEQFF

abundance: .
d_gene: TRBD1
v_gene: TRBV12-3/TRBV12-4
j_gene: TRBJ2-5
CDR3nt: TGTGCCAGCAGTTTGGACAGGGGGGACCCTCCCCAGTACTTC
CDR3aa: CASSLDRGDPPQYF

abundance: .
d_gene: .
v_gene: TRBV25-1
j_gene: TRBJ1-2
CDR3nt: TGTGCCAGCAGTGCTTCCGGGCAGTATGGCTACACCTTC
CDR3aa: CASSASGQYGYTF

abundance: .
d_gene: TRBD2
v_gene: TRBV20-1
j_gene: TRBJ2-3
CDR3nt: TGCAGTGCTAGCCTAGCGGGGGAACACACAGATACGCAGTATTTT
CDR3aa: CSASLAGEHTDTQYF

abundance: many
d_gene: .
v_gene: TRBV29-1
j_gene: TRBJ2-7
CDR3nt: TGCAGCGTTGGAACAGGTCCCCGGTATGAGCAGTACTTC
CDR3aa: CSVGTGPRYEQYF

abundance: .
d_gene: .
v_gene: TRBV5-1
j_gene: TRBJ1-2
CDR3nt: TGCGCCAGCAAGAGGACTGTTACTATGGATGGCTACACCTTC
CDR3aa: CASKRTVTMDGYTF

abundance: .
d_gene: .
v_gene: TRBV5-5
j_gene: TRBJ1-4
CDR3nt: TGTGCCAGCAGCTTGCTCAGAGGGACTAATGAAAAACTGTTTTTT
CDR3aa: CASSLLRGTNEKLFF

abundance: .
d_gene: TRBD1
v_gene: TRBV29-1
j_gene: TRBJ2-1
CDR3nt: TGCAGCGTCGAGAAGGACAGGGCCTACAATGAGCAGTTCTTC
CDR3aa: CSVEKDRAYNEQFF

abundance: .
d_gene: .
v_gene: TRBV2
j_gene: TRBJ2-7
CDR3nt: TGTGCCAGCAGTGAGTGGACAGAGGAGTACTTC
CDR3aa: CASSEWTEEYF

abundance: many
d_gene: TRBD1
v_gene: TRBV12-3/TRBV12-4
j_gene: TRBJ2-1
CDR3nt: TGTGCCAGCAGTCGGGACAGGGCGTCCTACAATGAGCAGTTCTTC
CDR3aa: CASSRDRASYNEQFF

abundance: .
d_gene: .
v_gene: TRBV13
j_gene: TRBJ2-7
CDR3nt: TGTGCCAGCACGGTAGGTGGTGGGGGGCTGATGTCCTACGAGCAGTACTTC
CDR3aa: CASTVGGGGLMSYEQYF

abundance: .
d_gene: TRBD1
v_gene: TRBV5-1
j_gene: TRBJ1-3
CDR3nt: TGCGCCAGCACCCGGGACAGGGTTTCTGGAAACACCATATATTTT
CDR3aa: CASTRDRVSGNTIYF

abundance: .
d_gene: TRBD1
v_gene: TRBV12-3/TRBV12-4
j_gene: TRBJ1-2
CDR3nt: TGTGCCAGCAGTTCCAAGGGGGCAACCTATGGCTACACCTTC
CDR3aa: CASSSKGATYGYTF

abundance: .
d_gene: .
v_gene: TRBV3-1
j_gene: TRBJ2-3
CDR3nt: TGTGCCAGCAGCCCTTTAGGGACACCAAGCACAGATACGCAGTATTTT
CDR3aa: CASSPLGTPSTDTQYF

abundance: .
d_gene: .
v_gene: TRBV5-1
j_gene: TRBJ2-1
CDR3nt: TGCGCCAGCAGCCAGGGGTACTCCTACAATGAGCAGTTCTTC
CDR3aa: CASSQGYSYNEQFF

abundance: few
d_gene: .
v_gene: TRBV12-3/TRBV12-4
j_gene: TRBJ1-2
CDR3nt: TGTGCCAGCAGCGTCCGGGGAGTAAGCGATGGCTACACCTTC
CDR3aa: CASSVRGVSDGYTF

abundance: few
d_gene: TRBD1
v_gene: TRBV5-1
j_gene: TRBJ2-7
CDR3nt: TGCGCCAGCAGCTTGTTGGTCAGGGGGTCTGGGTTCTACGAGCAGTACTTC
CDR3aa: CASSLLVRGSGFYEQYF

abundance: .
d_gene: TRBD1
v_gene: TRBV18
j_gene: TRBJ1-6
CDR3nt: TGTGCCAGCTCCCAGCCCGGACAGGCAAATTCACCCCTCCACTTT
CDR3aa: CASSQPGQANSPLHF

abundance: .
d_gene: TRBD2
v_gene: TRBV4-2
j_gene: TRBJ2-1
CDR3nt: TGTGCCAGCAGCCAAGATGGGAGGCGGGGAGGGGACAATGAGCAGTTCTTC
CDR3aa: CASSQDGRRGGDNEQFF

abundance: once
d_gene: .
v_gene: TRBV15
j_gene: TRBJ2-7
CDR3nt: TGTGCCACCAGCCCCAGAAAGCAGGGCTTATCCTACGTGCAGTACTTC
CDR3aa: CATSPRKQGLSYVQYF

abundance: .
d_gene: .
v_gene: TRBV12-3/TRBV12-4
j_gene: TRBJ2-5
CDR3nt: TGTACCAGCAGTGGCGAACATCAAGAGACCCAGTACTTC
CDR3aa: CTSSGEHQETQYF

abundance: .
d_gene: TRBD2
v_gene: TRBV14
j_gene: TRBJ2-1
CDR3nt: TGTGCCAGCCGGTCGGGACTAGTCCCCCTCAATGAGCAGTTCTTC
CDR3aa: CASRSGLVPLNEQFF

abundance: many
d_gene: TRBD2
v_gene: TRBV12-3/TRBV12-4
j_gene: TRBJ2-3
CDR3nt: TGTGCCAGCACCCGGTCCCGGGGGGGAGGAGATACGCAGTATTTT
CDR3aa: CASTRSRGGGDTQYF

abundance: .
d_gene: .
v_gene: TRBV7-9
j_gene: TRBJ1-6
CDR3nt: TGTGCCAGCAGCCTCGCGCAGATTTCAAGTTATAATTCACCCCTCCACTTT
CDR3aa: CASSLAQISSYNSPLHF

abundance: .
d_gene: .
v_gene: TRBV7-2
j_gene: TRBJ1-6
CDR3nt: TGTGCCAGCAGCGAGGGACTCTGGAATTCACCCCTCCACTTT
CDR3aa: CASSEGLWNSPLHF

abundance: .
d_gene: .
v_gene: TRBV4-1
j_gene: TRBJ2-6
CDR3nt: TGCGCCAGCAGCCGAGGCAGGGTAGATGGGGCCAACGTCCTGACTTTC
CDR3aa: CASSRGRVDGANVLTF

abundance: few
d_gene: .
v_gene: TRBV20-1
j_gene: TRBJ1-2
CDR3nt: TGCAGTGCTAGCCAGGGCAACCTTCGTAACTATGGCTACACCTTC
CDR3aa: CSASQGNLRNYGYTF

abundance: few
d_gene: TRBD2
v_gene: TRBV20-1
j_gene: TRBJ2-5
CDR3nt: TGCAGTGCTAGAGTCGCGGGATCAGCGGGGGCCCGTGGAGAGACCCAGTACTTC
CDR3aa: CSARVAGSAGARGETQYF

abundance: .
d_gene: .
v_gene: TRBV6-5
j_gene: TRBJ2-7
CDR3nt: TGTGCCAGCAGTTCCTCCTTGGGGGGTAGGTTACTAGGCAACGAGCAGTACTTC
CDR3aa: CASSSSLGGRLLGNEQYF

abundance: .
d_gene: TRBD2
v_gene: TRBV7-8
j_gene: TRBJ2-3
CDR3nt: TGTGCCAGCAGCTTAATAGCGGGACGTAGCACAGATACGCAGTATTTT
CDR3aa: CASSLIAGRSTDTQYF

abundance: few
d_gene: .
v_gene: TRBV7-9
j_gene: TRBJ2-1
CDR3nt: TGTGCCAGCAGCTTAAATTCAGGGAGCTCCTACAATGAGCAGTTCTTC
CDR3aa: CASSLNSGSSYNEQFF

abundance: few
d_gene: TRBD2
v_gene: TRBV20-1
j_gene: TRBJ2-1
CDR3nt: TGCAGTGCCGGACTAGCGGGAGGGGCCTTCAACCGTGAGCAGTTCTTC
CDR3aa: CSAGLAGGAFNREQFF

abundance: .
d_gene: .
v_gene: TRBV5-1
j_gene: TRBJ2-7
CDR3nt: TGCGCCAGCGGATTAGGGACGGAGGGGGACGAGCAGTACTTC
CDR3aa: CASGLGTEGDEQYF

abundance: .
d_gene: .
v_gene: TRBV7-6
j_gene: TRBJ2-7
CDR3nt: TGTGCCAGCGCCCTTGGGGGGGCGAAGTACGAGCAGTACTTC
CDR3aa: CASALGGAKYEQYF